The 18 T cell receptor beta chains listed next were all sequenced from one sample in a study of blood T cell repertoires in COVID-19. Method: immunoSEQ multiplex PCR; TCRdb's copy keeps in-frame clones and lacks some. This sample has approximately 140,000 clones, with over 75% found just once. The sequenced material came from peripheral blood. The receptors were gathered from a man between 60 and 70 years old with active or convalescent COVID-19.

The CDR3 region has the DNA TGTGCCAGCTCACGGCGGACAGGCAGGACAGGGATTGGAAATGAGCAGTTCTTC. This encodes CASSRRTGRTGIGNEQFF. The chain is built from TRBV18 and TRBJ2-1; 8 positions match TRBD1. Germline CDR1 is KGHSH and CDR2 is LQKENI. Trimming cost V 4 bases and J 7 bases; bases outside gene matches: 18. The CDR3 is 18 amino acids.

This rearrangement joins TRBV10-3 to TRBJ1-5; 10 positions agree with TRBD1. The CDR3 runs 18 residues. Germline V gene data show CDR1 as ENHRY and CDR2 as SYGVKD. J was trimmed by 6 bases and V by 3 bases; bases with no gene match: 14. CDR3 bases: TGTGCCATCAGTGAACTACCCTCGGGACAGGGGATCGGTCAGCCCCAGCATTTT. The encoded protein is CAISELPSGQGIGQPQHF.

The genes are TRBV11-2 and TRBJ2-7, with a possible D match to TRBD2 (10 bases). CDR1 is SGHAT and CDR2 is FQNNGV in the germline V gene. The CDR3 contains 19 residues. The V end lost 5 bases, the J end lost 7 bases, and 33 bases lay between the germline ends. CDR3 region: CASSAYRGPSGRGRGEQYF. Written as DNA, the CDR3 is TGTGCCAGCAGCGCCTACAGGGGGCCCAGCGGGAGGGGCCGCGGAGAGCAGTACTTC.

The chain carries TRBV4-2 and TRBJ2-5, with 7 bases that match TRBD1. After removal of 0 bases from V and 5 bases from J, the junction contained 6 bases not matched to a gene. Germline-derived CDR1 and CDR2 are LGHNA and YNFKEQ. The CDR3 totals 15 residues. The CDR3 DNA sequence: TGTGCCAGCAGCCAAGAACAGGGGCCAGGGGAGACCCAGTACTTC. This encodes CASSQEQGPGETQYF.

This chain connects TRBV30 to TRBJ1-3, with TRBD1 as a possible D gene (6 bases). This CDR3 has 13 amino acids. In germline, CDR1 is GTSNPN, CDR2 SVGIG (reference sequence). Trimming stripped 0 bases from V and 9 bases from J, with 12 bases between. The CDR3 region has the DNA TGTGCCTGGAGTGTGGGGGGCGGGAGCACCATATATTTT. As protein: CAWSVGGGSTIYF.

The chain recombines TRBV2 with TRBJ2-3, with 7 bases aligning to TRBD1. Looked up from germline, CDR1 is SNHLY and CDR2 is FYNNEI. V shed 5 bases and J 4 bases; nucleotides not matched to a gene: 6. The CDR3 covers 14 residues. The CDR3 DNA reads TGTGCCAGCAGTCAGGGGGAACCTCCAGATACGCAGTATTTT. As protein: CASSQGEPPDTQYF.

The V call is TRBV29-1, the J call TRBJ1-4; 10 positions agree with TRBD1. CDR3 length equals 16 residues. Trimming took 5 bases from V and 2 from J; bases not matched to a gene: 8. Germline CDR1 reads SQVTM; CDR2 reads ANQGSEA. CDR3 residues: CSVTRTGGGTNEKLFF. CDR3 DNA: TGCAGCGTTACCCGGACAGGGGGAGGGACTAATGAAAAACTGTTTTTT.

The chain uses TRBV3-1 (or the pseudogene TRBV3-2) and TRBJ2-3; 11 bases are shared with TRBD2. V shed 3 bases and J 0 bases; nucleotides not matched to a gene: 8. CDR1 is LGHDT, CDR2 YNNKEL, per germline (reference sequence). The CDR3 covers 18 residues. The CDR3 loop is CASSQRTSGYTSTDTQYF. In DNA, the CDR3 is TGTGCCAGCAGCCAGAGGACTAGCGGGTATACTAGCACAGATACGCAGTATTTT.

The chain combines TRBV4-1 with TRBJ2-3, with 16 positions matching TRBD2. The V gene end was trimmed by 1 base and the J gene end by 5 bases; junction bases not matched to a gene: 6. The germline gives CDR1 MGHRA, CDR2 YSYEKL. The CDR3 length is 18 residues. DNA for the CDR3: TGCGCCAGCAGCCAAGTGGGACTAGCGGGAGGGCCGGTAGATACGCAGTATTTT. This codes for CASSQVGLAGGPVDTQYF.

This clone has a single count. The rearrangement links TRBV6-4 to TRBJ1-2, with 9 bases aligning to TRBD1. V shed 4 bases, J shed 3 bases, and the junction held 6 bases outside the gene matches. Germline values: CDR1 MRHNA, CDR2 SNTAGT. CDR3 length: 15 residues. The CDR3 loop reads CASSAEQGADYGYTF. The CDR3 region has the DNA TGTGCCAGCAGTGCCGAACAGGGGGCTGACTATGGCTACACCTTC.

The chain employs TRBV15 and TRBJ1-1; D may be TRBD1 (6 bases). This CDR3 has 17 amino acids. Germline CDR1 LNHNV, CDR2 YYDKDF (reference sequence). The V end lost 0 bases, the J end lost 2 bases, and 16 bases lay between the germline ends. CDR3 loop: CATSRDRQAPRNTEAFF. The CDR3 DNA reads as TGTGCCACCAGCAGAGATCGACAGGCACCACGTAACACTGAAGCTTTCTTT.

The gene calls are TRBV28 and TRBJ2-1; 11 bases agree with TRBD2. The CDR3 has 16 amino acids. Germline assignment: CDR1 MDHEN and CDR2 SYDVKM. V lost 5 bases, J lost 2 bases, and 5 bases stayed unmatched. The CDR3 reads CASSPIAGGPYNEQFF. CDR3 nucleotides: TGTGCCAGCAGTCCAATAGCGGGGGGGCCCTACAATGAGCAGTTCTTC. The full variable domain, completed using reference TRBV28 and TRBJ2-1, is DVKVTQSSRYLVKRTGEKVFLECVQDMDHENMFWYRQDPGLGLRLIYFSYDVKMKEKGDIPEGYSVSREKKERFSLILESASTNQTSMYLCASSPIAGGPYNEQFFGPGTRLTVL.

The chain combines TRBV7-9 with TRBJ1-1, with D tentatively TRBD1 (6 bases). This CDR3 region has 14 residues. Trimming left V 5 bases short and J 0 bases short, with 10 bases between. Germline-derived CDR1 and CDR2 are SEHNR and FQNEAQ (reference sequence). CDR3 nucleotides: TGTGCCAGCAGCGTCACAGGGATGAACACTGAAGCTTTCTTT. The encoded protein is CASSVTGMNTEAFF. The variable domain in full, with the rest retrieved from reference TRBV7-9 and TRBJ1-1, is DTGVSQNPRHKITKRGQNVTFRCDPISEHNRLYWYRQTLGQGPEFLTYFQNEAQLEKSRLLSDRFSAERPKGSFSTLEIQRTEQGDSAMYLCASSVTGMNTEAFFGQGTRLTVV.

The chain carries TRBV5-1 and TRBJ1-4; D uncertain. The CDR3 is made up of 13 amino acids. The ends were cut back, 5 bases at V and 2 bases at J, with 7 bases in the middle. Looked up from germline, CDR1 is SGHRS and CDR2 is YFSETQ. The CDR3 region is CASSRETNEKLFF. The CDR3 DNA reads TGCGCCAGCAGTCGAGAGACTAATGAAAAACTGTTTTTT. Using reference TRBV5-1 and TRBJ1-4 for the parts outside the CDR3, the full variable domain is KAGVTQTPRYLIKTRGQQVTLSCSPISGHRSVSWYQQTPGQGLQFLFEYFSETQRNKGNFPGRFSGRQFSNSRSEMNVSTLELGDSALYLCASSRETNEKLFFGSGTQLSVL.

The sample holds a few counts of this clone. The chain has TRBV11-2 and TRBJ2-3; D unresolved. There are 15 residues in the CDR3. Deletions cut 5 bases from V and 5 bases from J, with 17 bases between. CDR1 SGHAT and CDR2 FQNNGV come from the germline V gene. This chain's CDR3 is CASSPQATHRDTQYF. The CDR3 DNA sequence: TGTGCCAGCAGCCCGCAGGCGACGCACAGAGATACGCAGTATTTT.

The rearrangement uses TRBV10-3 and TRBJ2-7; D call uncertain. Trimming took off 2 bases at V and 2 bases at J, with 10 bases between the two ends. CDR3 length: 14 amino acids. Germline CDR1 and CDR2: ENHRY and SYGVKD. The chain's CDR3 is CAISENGYTYEQYF. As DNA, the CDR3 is TGTGCCATCAGTGAGAACGGGTATACCTACGAGCAGTACTTC.

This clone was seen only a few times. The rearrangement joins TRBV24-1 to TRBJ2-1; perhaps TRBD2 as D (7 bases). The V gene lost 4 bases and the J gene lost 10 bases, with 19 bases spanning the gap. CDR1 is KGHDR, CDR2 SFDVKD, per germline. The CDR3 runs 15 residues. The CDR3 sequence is CATSEGGRALGEQFF. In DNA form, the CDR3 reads TGTGCCACCAGTGAAGGGGGGAGGGCCCTCGGCGAGCAGTTCTTC.

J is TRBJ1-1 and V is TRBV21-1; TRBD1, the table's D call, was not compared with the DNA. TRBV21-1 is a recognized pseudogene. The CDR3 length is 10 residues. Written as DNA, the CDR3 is TGTGCCAGCAGCTCCCATGAAGCTTTCTTT. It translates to CASSSHEAFF.